This T cell receptor beta chain was recorded in a study of PD-L1 blockade in urothelial cancer. Trimming took 8 bases from V and 0 from J; bases not matched to a gene: 8. The CDR3 spans 15 residues. Germline V gene sequence: CDR1 SEHNR, CDR2 FQNEAQ (reference sequence). Into every PCR, synthetic TCR analog templates were spiked. Profiling relied on immunoSEQ multiplex PCR, and the TCRdb table lists in-frame clones only, not all of them. Here the sample spans more than 15,000 clones, 75% to 90% being singletons. Sequencing used PBMCs, obtained around atezolizumab (anti-PD-L1) treatment. The sequence derives from a man aged 50 to 60 with urothelial cancer. This chain connects TRBV7-9 to TRBJ2-3, with 7 bases identical to TRBD2. In nucleotides, the CDR3 is TGTGCCAGCTCCAGGGAGGGCGCGAGCACAGATACGCAGTATTTT. This sequence encodes CASSREGASTDTQYF. Filled out from reference TRBV7-9 and TRBJ2-3, the complete variable domain reads DTGVSQNPRHKITKRGQNVTFRCDPISEHNRLYWYRQTLGQGPEFLTYFQNEAQLEKSRLLSDRFSAERPKGSFSTLEIQRTEQGDSAMYLCASSREGASTDTQYFGPGTRLTVL.